The next 8 T cell receptor beta chains were all read from a single sample in a study of human T cells and chemical hapten exposure. MiXCR was run by TCRdb on the RACE reads, yielding one entry per CDR3 protein. This table has 180,000 or so distinct CDR3 sequences, around 13% appearing once. Time point of the sample: patch test 1, 2 weeks after DPC sensitization. The sample's treatment: therapeutic diphenylcyclopropenone sensitization with weekly scalp DPC. The sample in question was whole blood, obtained in connection with sensitization to the hapten diphenylcyclopropenone (DPC). The receptors derive from a woman aged 25-40 years with alopecia areata. Some clones in this sample may be carry-over from other donors' samples.

V is TRBV10-3 and J is TRBJ1-1, with D maybe TRBD1 (5 bases). Germline V lookup: CDR1 ENHRY, CDR2 SYGVKD. V lost 7 bases and J 3 bases, leaving 12 bases between the germline ends. The CDR3 contains 13 residues. The CDR3, as DNA: TGTGCCATCACAAACAGGCTGGACACTGAAGCTTTCTTT. Translating gives CAITNRLDTEAFF.

In nucleotides, the CDR3 is TGTGCCAGCAGTCCCTCGGTGGACGGGAGATACAATGAGCAGTTCTTC. Translation: CASSPSVDGRYNEQFF. The chain uses TRBV28 and TRBJ2-1; tentative D call: TRBD2 (6 bases). Germline V CDR1 and CDR2: MDHEN, SYDVKM. CDR3 length: 16 residues. V lost 5 bases and J lost 4, with 18 bases in between.

This clonotype was detected only a few times. This chain links TRBV5-1 with TRBJ2-7; TRBD1 agrees at 8 bases. CDR3 size: 13 residues. The junction had 1 base not matched to a gene; V was cut back by 0 bases and J by 5 bases. The V gene's germline CDR1 is SGHRS and CDR2 YFSETQ. CDR3 in amino acids: CASSLAGGHEQYF. CDR3 DNA sequence: TGCGCCAGCAGCTTGGCAGGGGGCCACGAGCAGTACTTC.

The table lists this clonotype with a few counts. V is TRBV7-9 and J is TRBJ2-1; 13 positions agree with TRBD2. This CDR3 spans 19 amino acids. The germline V gene encodes CDR1 SEHNR and CDR2 FQNEAQ (reference sequence). V lost 6 bases, J lost 2 bases, and 13 bases stayed unmatched. The CDR3 DNA reads as TGTGCCAGCAGAATCCCGGGACTAGCGGGACTCCTACCCTACAATGAGCAGTTCTTC. It is translated as CASRIPGLAGLLPYNEQFF.

This clonotype has more than one count but fewer than ten. This chain links TRBV28 with TRBJ2-1, with a tentative D call TRBD2 (6 bases). Germline V CDR1 and CDR2: MDHEN, SYDVKM. CDR3 length: 15 amino acids. V shed 11 bases and J shed 0 bases, with 17 bases lying between them. The CDR3 protein is CACQGGTSSYNEQFF. For the CDR3, the DNA is TGTGCCTGTCAGGGCGGGACGAGCTCCTACAATGAGCAGTTCTTC.

The J gene is TRBJ2-7, the V gene TRBV5-1; D uncertain. V lost 0 bases to trimming and J lost 3 bases, with 10 bases between them. In germline, CDR1 is SGHRS, CDR2 YFSETQ. This CDR3 is built from 14 residues. CDR3 in amino acids: CASSLEGRNYEQYF. CDR3 sequence (DNA): TGCGCCAGCAGCTTGGAAGGCAGGAACTACGAGCAGTACTTC.

This clonotype was found a few times. This chain links TRBV7-2 with TRBJ2-4, with D uncertain. Trimming cost V 5 bases and J 7 bases, with 12 bases left between them. Germline CDR1 is SGHTA and CDR2 is FQGNSA. This CDR3 is built from 13 residues. CDR3: CASSPRVLNIQYF. The CDR3 DNA follows: TGTGCCAGCAGCCCAAGGGTGCTGAACATTCAGTACTTC.

The chain couples TRBV7-2 to TRBJ1-2, with a possible D match to TRBD1 (5 bases). This CDR3 comprises 17 residues. Per the germline V gene, CDR1 is SGHTA and CDR2 is FQGNSA. Deletions cut 0 bases from V and 3 bases from J, with 17 bases between. The CDR3 region has the DNA TGTGCCAGCAGCTTAGCGGTTTTTCTAGGCAGGGACTATGGCTACACCTTC. Amino acids: CASSLAVFLGRDYGYTF.